These 22 T cell receptor beta chains were sequenced from one sample in a study of T-cell reconstitution after alpha-beta-depleted transplantation in children. Unique molecular identifiers tagged the TCRbeta library. TCRdb reprocessed the PCR reads via MiXCR and lists one record per CDR3 protein. The table includes fewer than 750,000 distinct CDR3 sequences, 23% detected once. The material sequenced was PBMCs, mostly from graft donor cells, taken 360 days after TCRalphabeta/CD19-depleted stem cell transplant. These receptor sequences come from a boy in the first two years of life who had a stem cell transplant for acute myeloid leukemia, so the T cells may come from the graft donor.

The chain joins TRBV24-1 to TRBJ1-2; D unresolved. V was trimmed by 1 base and J by 6 bases, leaving 5 bases between them. The CDR3 spans 12 residues. Germline V lookup: CDR1 KGHDR, CDR2 SFDVKD. The chain's CDR3 is CATSDLRDGYTF. The CDR3 DNA reads as TGTGCCACCAGTGATTTAAGAGATGGCTACACCTTC.

Regarding this clonotype: One base away lies a much larger clone, so this may be a sequencing read error. CDR3 coding DNA: TGTGCCAGCTACACCGGGGAGCTGTTTTTT. This sequence encodes CASYTGELFF. The chain couples TRBV6-6 to TRBJ2-2; no reliable D call. The CDR3 length is 10 residues. Trimming cost V 8 bases and J 3 bases, with 1 base left between them. CDR1 is MNHNY, CDR2 SVGAGI, per germline (reference sequence).

This clonotype showed up just a few times. The rearrangement links TRBV6-2 or TRBV6-3 to TRBJ2-7, with TRBD2 matching 11 bases. The junction had 9 bases not matched to a gene; V was cut back by 6 bases and J by 5 bases. The germline V gene encodes CDR1 MNHEY and CDR2 SVGEGT. The CDR3 consists of 15 residues. The CDR3 region has the DNA TGTGCCAGCAGCTTAGCGGGGGGGCGACCGGACGAGCAGTACTTC. It translates to CASSLAGGRPDEQYF.

CDR3 sequence: CASTEDGGREGYTF. The CDR3 DNA is TGTGCCAGCACGGAAGATGGGGGAAGAGAAGGCTACACCTTC. The chain recombines TRBV12-3 or TRBV12-4 with TRBJ1-2; maybe TRBD1 (5 bases). The V end lost 7 bases, the J end lost 8 bases, and 20 bases lay between the germline ends. The CDR3 loop spans 14 amino acids.

In this sample, this clonotype turned up a few times. V is TRBV6-1 and J is TRBJ2-7, with D possibly matching TRBD1 (6 bases). The V end was cut by 5 bases, the J end by 4 bases, with 12 bases between. The germline CDR1 and CDR2 sequences are MNHNS and SASEGT. This CDR3 is built from 13 residues. The CDR3 reads CASSQGYGYEQYF. For the CDR3, the DNA is TGTGCCAGCAGTCAGGGGTACGGGTACGAGCAGTACTTC.

This clonotype was detected only a few times. In DNA, the CDR3 is TGCAGCTATCGGGACAGCTCCTCTGGGGCCAACGTCCTGACTTTC. Amino acid sequence: CSYRDSSSGANVLTF. The rearrangement links TRBV29-1 to TRBJ2-6, with 7 bases identical to TRBD1. V lost 8 bases and J lost 0; bases outside the gene matches: 7. CDR3 length equals 15 residues. Germline lookup yields CDR1 SQVTM and CDR2 ANQGSEA.

This clonotype was picked up many times. The chain combines TRBV12-3 or TRBV12-4 with TRBJ1-4; D gene uncertain. This CDR3 is 13 amino acids long. Trimming removed 8 bases from V and 4 bases from J, with 11 bases in between. This chain's CDR3 is CASRGRSNEKLFF. CDR3 DNA: TGTGCCAGCCGAGGGCGGAGTAATGAAAAACTGTTTTTT.

This clonotype was found many times. J is TRBJ2-1 and V is TRBV4-1, with 14 positions matching TRBD2. Germline V gene lookup returns CDR1 MGHRA and CDR2 YSYEKL. Losses at the gene ends were 2 bases for V and 7 bases for J; bases not matched to a gene: 7. The CDR3 runs to 17 residues. This CDR3 reads CASSQMTSGGARNEQFF. CDR3 nucleotide sequence: TGCGCCAGCAGCCAAATGACTAGCGGGGGGGCAAGGAATGAGCAGTTCTTC.

This clonotype showed up just a few times. The chain is built from TRBV7-2 and TRBJ2-5; D call uncertain. Germline CDR1 and CDR2: SGHTA and FQGNSA. The CDR3 covers 13 residues. Trimming removed 5 bases at V and 5 bases at J, with 12 bases between. The CDR3, as DNA: TGTGCCAGCAGCCGTGGAGATGGGGAGACCCAGTACTTC. Its protein product is CASSRGDGETQYF.

In this sample, this clonotype turned up many times. This chain joins TRBV20-1 and TRBJ1-2; D gene uncertain. V lost 1 base to trimming and J lost 0 bases, with 9 bases between them. Germline CDR1 is DFQATT and CDR2 is SNEGSKA (reference sequence). The length of the CDR3 is 14 residues. This CDR3 reads CSARGQEANYGYTF. CDR3 DNA: TGCAGTGCTAGAGGGCAAGAAGCTAACTATGGCTACACCTTC.

This clonotype was found a few times. The CDR3 loop is CASSPGSAQETQYF. The CDR3 nucleotides are TGTGCCAGCTCACCAGGGTCAGCCCAAGAGACCCAGTACTTC. The chain carries TRBV18 and TRBJ2-5; no clear D. Germline V gene data show CDR1 as KGHSH and CDR2 as LQKENI. Trimming took off 2 bases at V and 1 base at J, with 8 bases between the two ends. This CDR3 is 14 amino acids long.

This rearrangement joins TRBV5-6 to TRBJ2-1; 9 bases fit TRBD2. The CDR3 sequence is 15 residues long. Germline assignment: CDR1 SGHDT and CDR2 YYEEEE. J was trimmed by 6 bases and V by 1 base; bases with no gene match: 5. The CDR3 coding sequence is TGTGCCAGCAGCTTGAGGCGGGGGGGCACCAATGAGCAGTTCTTC. Its translation: CASSLRRGGTNEQFF.

This clonotype has a count of ten or more. The V gene is TRBV6-2 or TRBV6-3, the J gene TRBJ2-2; 15 nucleotides align to TRBD2. Germline CDR1 and CDR2: MNHEY and SVGEGT. Trimming at V came to 10 bases and at J to 4 bases, leaving 10 bases not matched to a gene. There are 17 residues in the CDR3. CDR3 amino acids: CATYGTSGGHITGELFF. CDR3 nucleotides: TGTGCCACCTACGGGACTAGCGGGGGGCACATCACCGGGGAGCTGTTTTTT.

The sample holds a few counts of this clonotype. This chain links TRBV12-3 or TRBV12-4 with TRBJ2-7; D possibly matches TRBD1 or TRBD2 (5 bases each). CDR3 size: 14 residues. V lost 5 bases and J 7 bases, leaving 18 bases between the germline ends. CDR3 protein: CASSPGTRAGEQYF. The CDR3 DNA reads TGTGCCAGCAGTCCTGGGACCAGGGCTGGGGAGCAGTACTTC.

The chain employs TRBV2 and TRBJ1-2; unclear D gene. CDR1 SNHLY and CDR2 FYNNEI come from the germline V gene. The CDR3 runs to 13 residues. V was shortened by 6 bases and J by 3 bases, with 11 bases between the two germline ends. The CDR3 DNA is TGTGCCAGCAGGAGGGTGTTGGACTATGGCTACACCTTC. This encodes CASRRVLDYGYTF.

V and J are TRBV7-9 and TRBJ2-3; D may be TRBD2 (6 bases). With 4 bases removed from V and 3 bases from J, the gap between germline ends came to 17 bases. The CDR3 runs 16 residues. The germline V gene has CDR1 SEHNR and CDR2 FQNEAQ (reference sequence). The chain's CDR3 is CASSSLSGGLTDTQYF. The DNA for the CDR3 is TGTGCCAGCAGCTCACTATCCGGGGGACTTACAGATACGCAGTATTTT.

This clonotype was seen a few times. This rearrangement joins TRBV10-3 to TRBJ2-3; D is uncertain. Germline CDR1 and CDR2: ENHRY and SYGVKD. Deletions cut 8 bases from V and 6 bases from J, with 9 bases between. The CDR3 is 11 amino acids. CDR3 sequence (DNA): TGTGCCATCCACAGAGGCGATACGCAGTATTTT. This sequence encodes CAIHRGDTQYF.

The CDR3 spells CSAISGYNEQFF. CDR3 sequence (DNA): TGCAGTGCTATCTCTGGCTACAATGAGCAGTTCTTC. The J gene is TRBJ2-1, the V gene TRBV20-1; D gene uncertain. This CDR3 has 12 amino acids. Germline loops: CDR1 DFQATT, CDR2 SNEGSKA (reference sequence). Trimming shortened V by 4 bases and J by 3 bases, and 7 bases separated the two germline ends.

This clonotype was counted between two and nine times. The rearrangement uses TRBV9 and TRBJ2-2; TRBD1 agrees at 7 bases. The CDR3 has 14 amino acids. The ends lost 2 bases at V and 7 bases at J; junction bases unmatched: 5. The V gene's germline CDR1 is SGDLS and CDR2 YYNGEE. The chain's CDR3 is CASSVRQGSGELFF. CDR3 nucleotide sequence: TGTGCCAGCAGCGTGAGACAGGGCAGCGGGGAGCTGTTTTTT. The full variable domain, with the rest looked up from reference TRBV9 and TRBJ2-2, is DSGVTQTPKHLITATGQRVTLRCSPRSGDLSVYWYQQSLDQGLQFLIQYYNGEERAKGNILERFSAQQFPDLHSELNLSSLELGDSALYFCASSVRQGSGELFFGEGSRLTVL.

This chain uses TRBV29-1 with TRBJ2-7, with 7 bases lining up with TRBD1. J lost 0 bases, V lost 0 bases, and 2 bases had no gene match. Germline lookup yields CDR1 SQVTM and CDR2 ANQGSEA. CDR3 length: 14 amino acids. Here the CDR3 DNA reads TGCAGCGTTGAAGAGGACAGGAGCTCCTACGAGCAGTACGTC. Translated, it gives CSVEEDRSSYEQYV.

This clonotype was seen a few times. The rearrangement links TRBV12-3 or TRBV12-4 to TRBJ1-5, with D unresolved. The V end was cut by 5 bases, the J end by 4 bases, with 12 bases between. This CDR3 contains 14 residues. CDR3 DNA sequence: TGTGCCAGCAGTGGCAGGCGAGGAAATCAGCCCCAGCATTTT. It codes for CASSGRRGNQPQHF.

This clonotype was seen at least ten times. The chain joins TRBV20-1 to TRBJ2-3, with 7 bases identical to TRBD1. Per germline, CDR1 DFQATT and CDR2 SNEGSKA (reference sequence). This CDR3 has 13 amino acids. V was pared by 6 bases and J by 2 bases, with 5 bases of the junction left unmatched. The CDR3 here is CSALGGHTDTQYF. CDR3 bases: TGCAGTGCACTAGGGGGCCACACAGATACGCAGTATTTT.